Below, 21 T cell receptor beta chains from the same sample are listed, as sequenced in a study of T-cell memory formation after mild COVID-19. TCRdb analysed the 5' RACE reads with MiXCR anew, one entry per CDR3 protein. The sample consists of 500,000 to 600,000 distinct CDR3 sequences, roughly 18% of them appearing once. The sequencing input was PBMCs or a T cell subset sorted from them (not recorded which). The receptors were gathered from an adult woman who had mild COVID-19 (a few samples of this study predate the infection). Cell type and time point are not known.

This clonotype was seen a few times. This rearrangement joins TRBV4-2 to TRBJ1-2; TRBD1 is a possible D gene (5 bases). V lost 4 bases, J lost 8 bases, and 11 bases lay in between. Germline V gene sequence: CDR1 LGHNA, CDR2 YNFKEQ. CDR3 length: 12 residues. The CDR3 sequence: CASSLGQLGYTF. For the CDR3, the DNA is TGTGCCAGCAGCCTAGGACAACTAGGCTACACCTTC.

The chain uses TRBV7-8 and TRBJ2-4; possible D gene TRBD2, 6 bases. From germline, CDR1 is SGHVS and CDR2 FQNEAQ. The CDR3 is 17 residues long. V was cut by 5 bases and J by 0 bases, with 17 bases left in between. The CDR3 sequence: CASSPVSGGIAKNIQYF. CDR3 in DNA: TGTGCCAGCAGCCCAGTATCCGGGGGTATAGCCAAAAACATTCAGTACTTC. The full variable domain, with the rest looked up from reference TRBV7-8 and TRBJ2-4, is GAGVSQSPRYKVAKRGQDVALRCDPISGHVSLFWYQQALGQGPEFLTYFQNEAQLDKSGLPSDRFFAERPEGSVSTLKIQRTQQEDSAVYLCASSPVSGGIAKNIQYFGAGTRLSVL.

CDR3 DNA sequence: TGTGCCAGCAGTTCACGTCTGGGACTAGCGCCGAACACCGGGGAGCTGTTTTTT. Translation gives CASSSRLGLAPNTGELFF. The rearrangement joins TRBV12-3 or TRBV12-4 to TRBJ2-2; 10 bases fit TRBD2. The V and J ends lost 4 bases and 0 bases, in that order; junction bases with no gene match: 8. The CDR3 contains 18 residues.

The gene calls are TRBV7-9 and TRBJ1-6; no definite D call. The germline V gene has CDR1 SEHNR and CDR2 FQNEAQ (reference sequence). Trimming removed 5 bases at V and 8 bases at J, with 13 bases between. The CDR3 has 14 residues. The CDR3 coding sequence is TGTGCCAGCAGCAGTTGGGGTGTGGATTCACCCCTCCACTTT. It is translated as CASSSWGVDSPLHF.

The rearrangement uses TRBV29-1 and TRBJ2-3; the D is unclear. Germline V gene lookup returns CDR1 SQVTM and CDR2 ANQGSEA. V lost 7 bases and J 6 bases, leaving 20 bases between the germline ends. The CDR3 runs 14 residues. CDR3 region: CSAAAWEEGDTQYF. The CDR3 bases are TGCAGCGCCGCCGCGTGGGAAGAAGGGGATACGCAGTATTTT.

This clonotype has a count of ten or more. In DNA, the CDR3 is TGCGCCAGCAGCCAGGGGAGGGACACCTCCTACGAGCAGTACTTC. Translation gives CASSQGRDTSYEQYF. V is TRBV4-3 and J is TRBJ2-7, with D possibly being TRBD2 (7 bases). Between the trimmed V and J ends, which lost 3 bases and 0 bases, there was a span of 12 bases. Germline assignment: CDR1 LGHNA and CDR2 YSLEER. The CDR3 extends over 15 amino acids.

This chain uses TRBV7-2 with TRBJ2-1, with 11 bases matching TRBD2. The CDR3 runs 19 residues. After removal of 1 base from V and 0 bases from J, the junction contained 8 bases not matched to a gene. Germline V gives CDR1 SGHTA, CDR2 FQGNSA. CDR3 coding DNA: TGTGCCAGCAGCTTAGGAGGGACTAGCGGAGTTAGCTCCTACAATGAGCAGTTCTTC. It encodes CASSLGGTSGVSSYNEQFF.

This clonotype came up a few times. The chain carries TRBV20-1 and TRBJ2-1; tentatively, D is TRBD2 (5 bases). In germline, CDR1 is DFQATT, CDR2 SNEGSKA (reference sequence). The CDR3 is made up of 15 amino acids. V was pared by 1 base and J by 6 bases, with 16 bases between. As DNA, the CDR3 is TGCAGTGCTAGAGCTCCCAGCGGACGTGCCAATGAGCAGTTCTTC. This sequence encodes CSARAPSGRANEQFF.

This clonotype was observed a few times. The CDR3 DNA reads as TGTGCCAGCAGTTACGCGATTGAGACCCAGTACTTC. Residues: CASSYAIETQYF. This chain connects TRBV6-6 to TRBJ2-5; D remains ambiguous. The CDR3 length is 12 residues. The germline V gene has CDR1 MNHNY and CDR2 SVGAGI (reference sequence). The V end was cut by 2 bases, the J end by 5 bases, with 6 bases between.

The chain combines TRBV7-8 with TRBJ1-2; tentative D call: TRBD1 (6 bases). This CDR3 has 15 amino acids. CDR1 and CDR2 (germline): SGHVS, FQNEAQ. V was shortened by 6 bases and J by 2 bases, with 16 bases between the two germline ends. The CDR3 here is CASSLNQGKNYGYTF. The CDR3 DNA reads as TGTGCCAGCAGTCTAAATCAGGGGAAAAACTATGGCTACACCTTC.

The J gene is TRBJ2-1, the V gene TRBV27, with D perhaps matching TRBD2 (6 bases). Trimming took off 5 bases at V and 12 bases at J, with 14 bases between the two ends. This CDR3 has 12 amino acids. Germline V gene lookup returns CDR1 MNHEY and CDR2 SMNVEV (reference sequence). The CDR3 region is CASSGGSHGQFF. The DNA of the CDR3 is TGTGCCAGCAGTGGGGGGAGCCATGGGCAGTTCTTC.

This clonotype has just a few counts. This chain connects TRBV20-1 to TRBJ2-3; 12 nucleotides match TRBD2. This CDR3 region has 18 residues. In germline, CDR1 is DFQATT, CDR2 SNEGSKA (reference sequence). J lost 4 bases, V lost 0 bases, and 11 bases had no gene match. CDR3 DNA sequence: TGCAGTGCTAGAGATCTAAAGTCTAGCGGGAGGGCCTCAGATACGCAGTATTTT. Translated: CSARDLKSSGRASDTQYF.

V usage is TRBV20-1 and J usage is TRBJ1-1, with unresolved D. This CDR3 spans 12 amino acids. Germline V gene sequence: CDR1 DFQATT, CDR2 SNEGSKA (reference sequence). V dropped 2 bases and J dropped 4 bases, with 8 bases sitting between them. CDR3: CSARPRSTEAFF. In DNA, the CDR3 is TGCAGTGCTAGACCTCGGTCCACTGAAGCTTTCTTT.

This clonotype was detected a few times. This rearrangement joins TRBV20-1 to TRBJ1-6; TRBD1 matches at 11 bases. CDR1 and CDR2 from the germline V gene are DFQATT and SNEGSKA (reference sequence). CDR3 size: 17 residues. V lost 3 bases to trimming and J lost 3 bases; unmatched junction nucleotides: 7. The CDR3 DNA is TGCAGTGCTAGTGGTGGACAGGGGGCTAGCTATAATTCACCCCTCCACTTT. This codes for CSASGGQGASYNSPLHF.

This CDR3 reads CASSRPESTEAFF. CDR3 bases: TGTGCCAGCAGTCGCCCCGAGAGCACTGAAGCTTTCTTT. The chain joins TRBV4-2 to TRBJ1-1, with D unresolved. Trimming took 6 bases from V and 4 from J, leaving 12 bases between them. Germline loops: CDR1 LGHNA, CDR2 YNFKEQ. This CDR3 region has 13 residues.

The chain joins TRBV12-3 or TRBV12-4 to TRBJ2-1; D is possibly TRBD2 (6 bases). V lost 4 bases, J lost 9 bases, and 19 bases lay in between. This CDR3 region has 15 residues. The CDR3 bases are TGTGCCAGCAGTTCAACACAGACTAGTAGGGGTGAGCAGTTCTTC. Encoded protein: CASSSTQTSRGEQFF.

This clonotype was observed many times. The genes are TRBV5-1 and TRBJ2-1, with 8 bases that match TRBD2. In germline, CDR1 is SGHRS, CDR2 YFSETQ. The CDR3 is 15 residues long. V dropped 3 bases and J dropped 2; count of bases not matched to a gene: 4. The CDR3: CASSSAGEAYNEQFF. CDR3 DNA sequence: TGCGCCAGCAGCTCAGCGGGAGAAGCCTACAATGAGCAGTTCTTC.

This clonotype appeared a few times. The V call is TRBV19, the J call TRBJ1-2; 7 bases are shared with TRBD1. This CDR3 is built from 14 residues. Germline CDR1 LNHDA, CDR2 SQIVND (reference sequence). V dropped 5 bases and J dropped 8; count of bases not matched to a gene: 11. This CDR3 is CASSPRGQSGGYTF. The CDR3 coding sequence is TGTGCCAGTAGTCCCCGGGGACAGAGTGGAGGCTACACCTTC. Full variable domain (outside the CDR3, taken from reference TRBV19 and TRBJ1-2): DGGITQSPKYLFRKEGQNVTLSCEQNLNHDAMYWYRQDPGQGLRLIYYSQIVNDFQKGDIAEGYSVSREKKESFPLTVTSAQKNPTAFYLCASSPRGQSGGYTFGSGTRLTVV.

This clonotype was seen just once. J is TRBJ2-5 and V is TRBV6-2 or TRBV6-3; the D is unclear. V was pared by 7 bases and J by 8 bases, with 11 bases between. The germline gives CDR1 MNHEY, CDR2 SVGEGT. This CDR3 comprises 11 residues. CDR3 DNA sequence: TGTGCCAGCACCTCTAGGGAAACCCAGTACTTC. Translation gives CASTSRETQYF.

The chain employs TRBV7-6 and TRBJ2-3; D is perhaps TRBD1 or TRBD2 (5 bases each). V was pared by 5 bases and J by 2 bases, with 17 bases between. The CDR3 sequence is 16 residues long. Per the germline V gene, CDR1 is SGHVS and CDR2 is FNYEAQ. DNA for the CDR3: TGTGCCAGCAGCCGGGGCAGGGTGGGGGACACAGATACGCAGTATTTT. Residues: CASSRGRVGDTDTQYF.

This clonotype has more than one count but fewer than ten. The V gene is TRBV20-1, the J gene TRBJ1-4; weak D call: TRBD1 (5 bases). With 6 bases removed from V and 7 bases from J, the gap between germline ends came to 15 bases. Germline CDR1 is DFQATT and CDR2 is SNEGSKA (reference sequence). This CDR3 is 13 amino acids long. CDR3 sequence (DNA): TGCAGTGCCGAATCGGATGGGGGTGAAAAACTGTTTTTT. Translating gives CSAESDGGEKLFF.